This TCR beta chain derives from a study of T cell changes during pregnancy in multiple sclerosis. The V end was cut by 4 bases, the J end by 3 bases, with 20 bases between. There are 16 residues in the CDR3. Germline CDR1 SGHRS, CDR2 YFSETQ. Generated by immunoSEQ multiplex PCR, the TCRdb table keeps only in-frame clones and is missing some. The sample includes roughly 70,000 clones, approximately 90% of them seen just once. This TCR derives from a female donor with multiple sclerosis, enrolled in a pregnancy study. This sample comprised peripheral blood, obtained before pregnancy. This chain uses TRBV5-1 with TRBJ2-7; a possible D gene is TRBD2 (7 bases). CDR3 in DNA: TGCGCCAGCAGCCCCAGGGGAAGCGGGGCGTTCTACGAGCAGTACTTC. Encoded protein: CASSPRGSGAFYEQYF.